A single T cell receptor (beta chain) is shown here with its context. These data are taken from a study of control samples from healthy donors and cancer patients. Clones were read by immunoSEQ multiplex PCR, and TCRdb kept only the in-frame ones, dropping some. Here the sample spans some 130,000 clones, about 95% being singletons. The CDR3 consists of 18 residues. The trim removed 5 bases at V and 2 bases at J, leaving 12 bases unmatched. Germline lookup yields CDR1 SGHKS and CDR2 YYEKEE (reference sequence). Source material: blood. The receptor's source is a man aged 25 to 40 in good health. The rearrangement uses TRBV5-5 and TRBJ2-6; TRBD2 aligns across 8 bases. The CDR3 spells CASRPRGGVTPGANVLTF. CDR3 in DNA: TGTGCCAGCAGACCCCGGGGGGGGGTAACGCCTGGGGCCAACGTCCTGACTTTC.